A single sample is the source of the 3 T cell receptor beta chains below, sequenced in a study of blood T cell repertoires in COVID-19 (dated by TCRdb to 2018 to 2020). The library was prepared using the immunoSEQ multiplex PCR assay. TCRdb's version of the immuneACCESS table is confined to in-frame rearrangements and falls short of the full clone set. An unresolved V gene accounts for under half of the shortfall where checked; the remainder is of unknown origin. A total of some 200,000 clones appear in this sample, about 78% of them only once. The ten largest clones represent approximately 9% of the sample. The sequenced sample consisted of peripheral blood. The receptors here all came from a woman aged 45-59 years with active or convalescent COVID-19.

The chain links TRBV27 to TRBJ2-1, with a possible D match to TRBD2 (6 bases). V dropped 5 bases and J dropped 4 bases, with 15 bases sitting between them. The germline CDR1 and CDR2 sequences are MNHEY and SMNVEV (reference sequence). This CDR3 spans 15 amino acids. CDR3 sequence reads: CASSPRGTYYNEQFF. CDR3 coding DNA: TGTGCCAGCAGTCCCCGCGGGACCTATTACAATGAGCAGTTCTTC.

This chain joins TRBV29-1 and TRBJ1-1; D perhaps matches TRBD1 (5 bases). This CDR3 has 13 amino acids. Germline CDR1 and CDR2: SQVTM and ANQGSEA. Between the trimmed V and J ends, which lost 3 bases and 7 bases, there was a span of 15 bases. CDR3 protein: CSVDRRAKVEAFF. The CDR3 nucleotides are TGCAGCGTTGATCGCAGGGCTAAGGTTGAAGCTTTCTTT.

CDR3 sequence (DNA): TGTGCCAGCAGCCCCGGGGGATCGGGCTACGAGCAGTACTTC. As protein: CASSPGGSGYEQYF. This chain links TRBV7-8 with TRBJ2-7, with D perhaps TRBD2 (6 bases). The CDR3 loop spans 14 amino acids. Germline loops: CDR1 SGHVS, CDR2 FQNEAQ. The V end was cut by 5 bases, the J end by 3 bases, with 14 bases between.